The clone carrying this T cell receptor beta chain was found many times. The antigen remains undetermined. The data belong to a study of T cell repertoires in cytomegalovirus infection. Across the whole study: Well-studied HLA-B-restricted CMV epitopes were used in the study alongside recently identified HLA-C-restricted ones. Public signatures in TCR beta pointed to CMV infection and matching HLA type. Study-wide findings and caveats: Public TCR beta family frequency separated CMV-and-HLA carriers, including in an independent cohort. It was HLA-C-restricted CMV-specific TCR beta clonotypes that dominated the response ex vivo.

Trimming removed 5 bases from V and 0 bases from J; junction bases left unmatched: 6. The germline gives CDR1 SEHNR, CDR2 FQNEAQ (reference sequence). The CDR3 loop spans 16 amino acids. TCRdb analysed the reads with MiXCR anew, one entry per CDR3 protein. The repertoire holds some 920,000 distinct CDR3 sequences, with roughly 31% as singletons. This clonotype originated in a human donor in good health (CMV status not recorded). Some clones in this sample may be carry-over from other donors' samples. The chain uses TRBV7-9 and TRBJ2-1; 8 nucleotides match TRBD1. This specimen consisted of cultured CD8+ T cells from PBMCs, obtained from culture after CMV antigen stimulation. CDR3 protein: CASSPRDRSSYNEQFF. CDR3 in DNA: TGTGCCAGCAGCCCAAGGGACAGGAGCTCCTACAATGAGCAGTTCTTC.